Below, 9 T cell receptor beta chains from the same sample are listed, as sequenced in a study of glioma-infiltrating T cells after dendritic cell vaccination. The time point denotes: after dendritic cell vaccination, including at tumor progression/relapse. TCRdb's table, derived via immunoSEQ multiplex PCR, lists solely in-frame clones and lacks some. The sample holds 60,000 or so clones, 86% seen once. The starting material was blood, obtained after dendritic cell vaccination. All receptors derive from a human donor with glioblastoma.

J is TRBJ1-1 and V is TRBV4-2; no clear D gene. The CDR3 has 15 residues. The V gene's germline CDR1 is LGHNA and CDR2 YNFKEQ. Trimming cost V 0 bases and J 5 bases, with 13 bases left between them. CDR3: CASSQDVRMGTEAFF. DNA of the CDR3: TGTGCCAGCAGCCAAGATGTCAGGATGGGTACTGAAGCTTTCTTT.

V usage is TRBV19 and J usage is TRBJ1-1; 9 bases fit TRBD1. The CDR3 is 15 residues long. The germline gives CDR1 LNHDA, CDR2 SQIVND (reference sequence). The V and J ends lost 5 bases and 0 bases, in that order; junction bases with no gene match: 4. The CDR3 DNA sequence: TGTGCCAGTAGTCCGGGACAGGGACTGAACACTGAAGCTTTCTTT. Amino acids: CASSPGQGLNTEAFF. Full variable domain (missing parts from reference TRBV19 and TRBJ1-1): DGGITQSPKYLFRKEGQNVTLSCEQNLNHDAMYWYRQDPGQGLRLIYYSQIVNDFQKGDIAEGYSVSREKKESFPLTVTSAQKNPTAFYLCASSPGQGLNTEAFFGQGTRLTVV.

V is TRBV5-1 and J is TRBJ2-7; TRBD1 matches at 7 bases. The CDR3 covers 15 residues. Germline-derived CDR1 and CDR2 are SGHRS and YFSETQ. With 0 bases clipped from V and 3 bases from J, the junction kept 6 bases outside the gene matches. The CDR3 nucleotides are TGCGCCAGCAGCTTGGGAGGGACAGTTGACTACGAGCAGTACTTC. Amino acids: CASSLGGTVDYEQYF.

The rearrangement links TRBV7-9 to TRBJ2-1; 8 bases match TRBD1. Unmatched junction bases numbered 6, after V lost 5 bases and J lost 0 bases. CDR3 size: 16 residues. Germline assignment: CDR1 SEHNR and CDR2 FQNEAQ (reference sequence). CDR3 bases: TGTGCCAGCAGCCCCGGACAGGGCAACTCCTACAATGAGCAGTTCTTC. It is translated as CASSPGQGNSYNEQFF. Combining the CDR3 with reference TRBV7-9 and TRBJ2-1 gives the whole variable domain DTGVSQNPRHKITKRGQNVTFRCDPISEHNRLYWYRQTLGQGPEFLTYFQNEAQLEKSRLLSDRFSAERPKGSFSTLEIQRTEQGDSAMYLCASSPGQGNSYNEQFFGPGTRLTVL.

The chain is built from TRBV19 and TRBJ1-1; the match to TRBD1 covers 10 bases. The germline CDR1 and CDR2 sequences are LNHDA and SQIVND (reference sequence). This CDR3 region has 16 residues. J gave up 3 bases and V 1 base, and 5 bases lay outside the gene matches. The CDR3 DNA reads as TGTGCCAGTAGTATAGTCCGACAGGGGGCGTACACTGAAGCTTTCTTT. Translation gives CASSIVRQGAYTEAFF.

V usage is TRBV5-4 and J usage is TRBJ2-7; 9 bases are shared with TRBD2. The CDR3 sequence is 15 residues long. The V gene's germline CDR1 is SGHNT and CDR2 YYREEE (reference sequence). V lost 4 bases to trimming and J lost 1 base; unmatched junction nucleotides: 6. CDR3 DNA: TGTGCCAGCAGCCCCGGGACTAGCAATTCCTACGAGCAGTACTTC. It specifies CASSPGTSNSYEQYF.

In its sample, this clone ranks as medium-sized. The chain uses TRBV11-3 and TRBJ2-7; D ambiguous. This CDR3 is built from 14 residues. Trimming took off 6 bases at V and 3 bases at J, with 15 bases between the two ends. The germline gives CDR1 SGHNT, CDR2 YENEEA. CDR3: CASSQNYTSYEQYF. CDR3 coding DNA: TGTGCCAGCAGTCAAAACTACACCAGCTACGAGCAGTACTTC.

The CDR3 sequence: CASTQGEKLFF. Written as DNA, the CDR3 is TGTGCCAGCACCCAGGGAGAAAAACTGTTTTTT. V usage is TRBV7-9 and J usage is TRBJ1-4, with D possibly TRBD1 on 5 matching bases. Trimming shortened V by 7 bases and J by 8 bases, and 8 bases separated the two germline ends. The CDR3 contains 11 residues. Germline V CDR1 and CDR2: SEHNR, FQNEAQ (reference sequence).

The genes are TRBV19 and TRBJ1-6; the D gene is possibly TRBD1 (5 bases). Trimming cost V 5 bases and J 0 bases, with 17 bases left between them. CDR1 is LNHDA, CDR2 SQIVND, per germline (reference sequence). The CDR3 covers 18 residues. The CDR3 spells CASSPRDSWSSYNSPLHF. DNA of the CDR3: TGTGCCAGTAGTCCACGGGACTCTTGGAGCTCCTATAATTCACCCCTCCACTTT.